The 7 T cell receptor beta chains listed next were all sequenced from one sample in a study of T-cell memory formation after mild COVID-19. TCRdb recomputed calls from the 5' RACE reads with MiXCR, one row per CDR3 protein. The repertoire has about 250,000 distinct CDR3 sequences, 15% to 20% of them found once; the top ten carry more than 20%. Specimen: PBMCs or a T cell subset sorted from them (not recorded which). These receptors all stem from a man aged 18 to 30 who had mild COVID-19 (a few samples of this study predate the infection). Cell type and time point are not known.

This chain uses TRBV24-1 with TRBJ2-5; a weak D match, TRBD1 (6 bases). This CDR3 comprises 13 residues. V lost 9 bases to trimming and J lost 0 bases, with 10 bases between them. Germline assignment: CDR1 KGHDR and CDR2 SFDVKD. The DNA for the CDR3 is TGTGCCACCTCGACAGGACACCAAGAGACCCAGTACTTC. This codes for CATSTGHQETQYF.

The chain couples TRBV7-2 to TRBJ1-2; 7 nucleotides align to TRBD1. CDR3 length equals 13 residues. Germline-derived CDR1 and CDR2 are SGHTA and FQGNSA. The junction had 3 bases not matched to a gene; V was cut back by 5 bases and J by 3 bases. The CDR3, as DNA: TGTGCCAGCAGCCGGGACAGTGACTATGGCTACACCTTC. Translated, it gives CASSRDSDYGYTF.

This clonotype occurred a few times. This chain links TRBV4-2 with TRBJ1-5, with 9 positions matching TRBD1. Germline V CDR1 and CDR2: LGHNA, YNFKEQ. Germline trimming cut 4 bases from V and 0 bases from J; bases unmatched to any gene: 4. The CDR3 consists of 16 residues. The CDR3 DNA reads as TGTGCCAGCAGCCTCCGGACAGGGGATAGCAATCAGCCCCAGCATTTT. Protein sequence: CASSLRTGDSNQPQHF.

There are many counts of this clonotype. The V call is TRBV5-1, the J call TRBJ2-3, with 9 bases identical to TRBD1. Looked up from germline, CDR1 is SGHRS and CDR2 is YFSETQ. The CDR3 runs 13 residues. The trim removed 7 bases at V and 4 bases at J, leaving 4 bases unmatched. The DNA for the CDR3 is TGCGCCAGCGGAACAGGGGGCCCAGATACGCAGTATTTT. It is translated as CASGTGGPDTQYF.

This clonotype was picked up a small number of times. The DNA for the CDR3 is TGCGCCAGCAGCCTTGGACAGAAGAGTCAGAATTCACCCCTCCACTTT. Residues: CASSLGQKSQNSPLHF. The V call is TRBV5-1, the J call TRBJ1-6; D possibly corresponds to TRBD1 (6 bases). V shed 4 bases and J shed 7 bases, with 18 bases lying between them. Germline V gene data show CDR1 as SGHRS and CDR2 as YFSETQ. This CDR3 is 16 amino acids long.

This clonotype appeared many times. The chain links TRBV7-2 to TRBJ2-3, with 16 positions matching TRBD2. This CDR3 comprises 17 residues. V lost 5 bases and J lost 4; bases outside the gene matches: 6. Germline values: CDR1 SGHTA, CDR2 FQGNSA. Here the CDR3 DNA reads TGTGCCAGCAGCCCCGGGACTAGCGGGGGGGCAGCAGATACGCAGTATTTT. Translation: CASSPGTSGGAADTQYF.

The chain combines TRBV7-2 with TRBJ2-7, with 8 positions matching TRBD1. Germline lookup yields CDR1 SGHTA and CDR2 FQGNSA. V shed 6 bases and J 2 bases; nucleotides not matched to a gene: 6. This CDR3 region has 14 residues. The CDR3 protein is CASRSDRGPYEQYF. The CDR3 nucleotides are TGTGCCAGCAGATCTGACAGGGGCCCCTACGAGCAGTACTTC.